These 23 T cell receptor beta chains came from one sample sequenced in a study of glioma-infiltrating T cells. Amplification of TCR alpha and beta CDR3 regions from RNA used iRepertoire nested multiplex PCR. TCRdb independently ran MiXCR on the multiplex PCR reads; one entry per CDR3 protein. The data show about 140,000 distinct CDR3 sequences, about two fifths seen once. Sequencing input: glioma tissue, nonneoplastic brain tissue, or PBMCs (not recorded which). These receptors were collected from a human donor with low-grade glioma or glioblastoma, undergoing nonglioma brain surgery, or in good health (not recorded which).

This chain joins TRBV6-2 or TRBV6-3 and TRBJ2-5; 10 bases are a match to TRBD2. The J segment lost 1 base and the V segment lost 2 bases, leaving 4 bases of the junction unmatched. The CDR3 loop spans 16 amino acids. Looked up from germline, CDR1 is MNHEY and CDR2 is SVGEGT. CDR3 DNA sequence: TGTGCCAGCAGTTACGGACTAGCGGATAGCCAAGAGACCCAGTACTTC. It translates to CASSYGLADSQETQYF.

In this sample, this clonotype turned up many times. The rearrangement uses TRBV29-1 and TRBJ2-1; 7 positions match TRBD1. Germline V gives CDR1 SQVTM, CDR2 ANQGSEA. The length of the CDR3 is 12 residues. With 5 bases clipped from V and 6 bases from J, the junction kept 4 bases outside the gene matches. The CDR3 nucleotides read TGCAGCGTTAGGACAGGCGGCAATGAGCAGTTCTTC. Protein product: CSVRTGGNEQFF.

This clonotype has just a few counts. V gene TRBV20-1 combines with J gene TRBJ2-3; D is perhaps TRBD2 (6 bases). In germline, CDR1 is DFQATT, CDR2 SNEGSKA (reference sequence). Trimming pared 6 bases from V and 1 base from J, leaving 14 bases between. The CDR3 runs to 14 residues. CDR3 bases: TGCAGTGCCGGGACTTCCCGAGGCACAGATACGCAGTATTTT. Protein product: CSAGTSRGTDTQYF.

The chain joins TRBV20-1 to TRBJ2-1, with TRBD2 matching over 8 bases. From germline, CDR1 is DFQATT and CDR2 SNEGSKA (reference sequence). The junction had 6 bases not matched to a gene; V was cut back by 4 bases and J by 7 bases. This CDR3 has 13 residues. The CDR3 spells CSAIRGGGNEQFF. As DNA, the CDR3 is TGCAGTGCTATTCGGGGGGGCGGAAATGAGCAGTTCTTC.

Turning to this clonotype: This CDR3 is missing its conserved last phenylalanine or tryptophan, likely due to a read error. The DNA of the CDR3 is TGTGCCAGCAGCTTGACTAGCGCGAACACCGGGGGGCTGTTTTCT. The encoded protein is CASSLTSANTGGLFS. This chain links TRBV7-2 with TRBJ2-2; 8 bases match TRBD2. There are 15 residues in the CDR3. In germline, CDR1 is SGHTA, CDR2 FQGNSA.

The chain couples TRBV2 to TRBJ2-5; 7 bases line up with TRBD2. Germline values: CDR1 SNHLY, CDR2 FYNNEI. The CDR3 contains 14 residues. V lost 7 bases to trimming and J lost 5 bases; unmatched junction nucleotides: 10. DNA for the CDR3: TGTGCCAGCACCATTAGCGGAGCGGGGGAGACCCAGTACTTC. Translated: CASTISGAGETQYF.

CDR3 bases: TGTGCTAGTGGTGGCGGGAGGTTCCAGTTCTTC. Protein: CASGGGRFQFF. The genes are TRBV12-5 and TRBJ2-1; 8 nucleotides agree with TRBD2. The CDR3 totals 11 residues. Trimming removed 5 bases from V and 13 bases from J; junction bases left unmatched: 4. Per the germline V gene, CDR1 is LGHNT and CDR2 is FRNRAP.

Details on this clonotype: A much larger clonotype is one base distant, so this may be a read error. The rearrangement links TRBV6-1 to TRBJ1-2; D may be TRBD1 (6 bases). Per germline, CDR1 MNHNS and CDR2 SASEGT. V was shortened by 6 bases and J by 8 bases, with 19 bases between the two germline ends. The CDR3 length is 14 residues. The CDR3: CASSLGGAGVGYTF. CDR3 DNA sequence: TGTGCCAGCAGCCTAGGGGGGGCAGGCGTCGGCTACACCTTC.

This chain connects TRBV20-1 to TRBJ1-1; D is unresolved. Between the trimmed V and J ends, which lost 4 bases and 5 bases, there was a span of 5 bases. This CDR3 contains 10 residues. Germline CDR1 is DFQATT and CDR2 is SNEGSKA (reference sequence). This CDR3 is CSATGTEAFF. Here the CDR3 DNA reads TGCAGTGCTACGGGAACTGAAGCTTTCTTT.

V is TRBV20-1 and J is TRBJ2-5, with D perhaps being TRBD1 or TRBD2 (5 bases each). This CDR3 region has 12 residues. Trimming stripped 5 bases from V and 5 bases from J, with 12 bases between. Germline-derived CDR1 and CDR2 are DFQATT and SNEGSKA (reference sequence). In DNA form, the CDR3 reads TGCAGTGCTCAACTGGGGGTGGAGACCCAGTACTTC. Translation: CSAQLGVETQYF.

This clonotype has a single count. This rearrangement joins TRBV12-3 or TRBV12-4 to TRBJ1-2; perhaps TRBD1 as D (5 bases). The V end was cut by 5 bases, the J end by 7 bases, with 11 bases between. This CDR3 spans 12 amino acids. The CDR3 bases are TGTGCCAGCAGTAAGACCGGGACTGGCTACACCTTC. It yields the protein CASSKTGTGYTF.

This chain joins TRBV20-1 and TRBJ2-3; 10 bases agree with TRBD2. V dropped 4 bases and J dropped 3; count of bases not matched to a gene: 10. The CDR3 has 16 amino acids. Germline CDR1 and CDR2: DFQATT and SNEGSKA (reference sequence). The CDR3 spells CSAIGGAGGRTDTQYF. CDR3 nucleotide sequence: TGCAGTGCTATAGGGGGAGCGGGGGGGCGGACAGATACGCAGTATTTT.

The chain couples TRBV2 to TRBJ1-3, with 7 bases aligning to TRBD1. The length of the CDR3 is 13 residues. The ends lost 6 bases at V and 4 bases at J; junction bases unmatched: 3. Per the germline V gene, CDR1 is SNHLY and CDR2 is FYNNEI. The CDR3 DNA reads TGTGCCAGCAGGAGGGACAGCGGAAACACCATATATTTT. Protein product: CASRRDSGNTIYF. Looking up the rest from reference TRBV2 and TRBJ1-3 gives the full variable domain: EPEVTQTPSHQVTQMGQEVILRCVPISNHLYFYWYRQILGQKVEFLVSFYNNEISEKSEIFDDQFSVERPDGSNFTLKIRSTKLEDSAMYFCASRRDSGNTIYFGEGSWLTVV.

This clonotype was counted at least ten times. This rearrangement joins TRBV6-1 to TRBJ2-1; the match to TRBD2 covers 10 bases. V was clipped by 6 bases and J by 2 bases; unmatched bases: 4. This CDR3 spans 15 amino acids. Germline-derived CDR1 and CDR2 are MNHNS and SASEGT. CDR3 sequence: CASSKLAGTYNEQFF. The CDR3 nucleotides read TGTGCCAGCAGCAAACTAGCGGGGACCTACAATGAGCAGTTCTTC.

In DNA, the CDR3 is TGCAGTGCCAGTGACACCTACGAGCAGTACTTC. Its translation is CSASDTYEQYF. V is TRBV20-1 and J is TRBJ2-7; D gene ambiguous. This CDR3 has 11 amino acids. Germline V gives CDR1 DFQATT, CDR2 SNEGSKA (reference sequence). V was cut by 6 bases and J by 2 bases, with 8 bases left in between.

This clonotype was recorded a few times. This chain connects TRBV19 to TRBJ1-6; D is unresolved. CDR3 size: 12 residues. Trimming took 7 bases from V and 8 from J, leaving 9 bases between them. Germline V CDR1 and CDR2: LNHDA, SQIVND (reference sequence). The chain's CDR3 is CASKRIDSPLHF. CDR3 DNA: TGTGCCAGTAAACGGATCGATTCACCCCTCCACTTT.

This sequence joins TRBV4-3 and TRBJ2-2; TRBD2 might be the D (6 bases). V lost 0 bases to trimming and J lost 5 bases, with 10 bases between them. This CDR3 spans 15 amino acids. The germline V gene has CDR1 LGHNA and CDR2 YSLEER. CDR3 in amino acids: CASSQEWGRTGELFF. The CDR3 DNA follows: TGCGCCAGCAGCCAAGAATGGGGGAGGACCGGGGAGCTGTTTTTT.

This chain links TRBV10-3 with TRBJ1-1; tentatively, D is TRBD1 (5 bases). Germline V gene sequence: CDR1 ENHRY, CDR2 SYGVKD. The CDR3 runs to 14 residues. Trimming left V 6 bases short and J 0 bases short, with 11 bases between. This CDR3 is CAISDGALNTEAFF. The CDR3 coding sequence is TGTGCCATCAGCGATGGGGCCCTGAACACTGAAGCTTTCTTT.

V usage is TRBV6-1 and J usage is TRBJ1-6; D uncertain. Germline-derived CDR1 and CDR2 are MNHNS and SASEGT. The V end lost 6 bases, the J end lost 0 bases, and 6 bases lay between the germline ends. The length of the CDR3 is 14 residues. The CDR3 loop is CASRKYSYNSPLHF. The CDR3 region has the DNA TGTGCCAGCAGGAAATACTCCTATAATTCACCCCTCCACTTT.

This clonotype was detected only a few times. J is TRBJ2-3 and V is TRBV7-9; D is unclear. Trimming stripped 3 bases from V and 6 bases from J, with 7 bases between. CDR3 length equals 12 residues. Germline-derived CDR1 and CDR2 are SEHNR and FQNEAQ (reference sequence). The CDR3 DNA follows: TGTGCCAGCAGCTTGGCGATGGATACGCAGTATTTT. It yields the protein CASSLAMDTQYF. Combining the CDR3 with reference TRBV7-9 and TRBJ2-3 gives the whole variable domain DTGVSQNPRHKITKRGQNVTFRCDPISEHNRLYWYRQTLGQGPEFLTYFQNEAQLEKSRLLSDRFSAERPKGSFSTLEIQRTEQGDSAMYLCASSLAMDTQYFGPGTRLTVL.

This chain joins TRBV20-1 and TRBJ1-2; D gene ambiguous. V was trimmed by 3 bases and J by 4 bases, leaving 18 bases between them. CDR3 length equals 15 residues. CDR1 DFQATT and CDR2 SNEGSKA come from the germline V gene (reference sequence). CDR3 amino acids: CSASRKGGRGYGYTF. CDR3 coding DNA: TGCAGTGCTAGCCGGAAGGGAGGACGGGGCTATGGCTACACCTTC.

In its sample, this clonotype was seen a few times. J is TRBJ1-2 and V is TRBV28, with D possibly being TRBD1 (5 bases). CDR3 length: 13 residues. V was cut by 6 bases and J by 4 bases, with 12 bases left in between. The germline gives CDR1 MDHEN, CDR2 SYDVKM. DNA for the CDR3: TGTGCCAGCAGCCTCCGGGACCCCTATGGCTACACCTTC. Protein: CASSLRDPYGYTF.

J is TRBJ1-5 and V is TRBV6-5; tentative D call: TRBD1 (6 bases). This CDR3 contains 14 residues. Trimming pared 4 bases from V and 7 bases from J, leaving 14 bases between. The germline V gene encodes CDR1 MNHEY and CDR2 SVGAGI. The CDR3 spells CASSSRGAGQPQHF. The CDR3 nucleotides are TGTGCCAGCAGTTCGAGGGGGGCCGGGCAGCCCCAGCATTTT.